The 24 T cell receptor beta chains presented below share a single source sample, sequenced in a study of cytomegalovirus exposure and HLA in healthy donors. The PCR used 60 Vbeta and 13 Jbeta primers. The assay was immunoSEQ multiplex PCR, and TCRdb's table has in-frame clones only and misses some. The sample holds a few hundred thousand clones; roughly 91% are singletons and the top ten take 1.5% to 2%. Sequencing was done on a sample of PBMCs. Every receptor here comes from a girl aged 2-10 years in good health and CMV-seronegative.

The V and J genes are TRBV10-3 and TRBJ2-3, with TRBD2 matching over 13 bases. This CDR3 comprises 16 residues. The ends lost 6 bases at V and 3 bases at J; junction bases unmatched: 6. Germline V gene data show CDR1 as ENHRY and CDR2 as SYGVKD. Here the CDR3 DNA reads TGTGCCATCAGACTACTAGCGGGAGGGATTACAGATACGCAGTATTTT. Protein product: CAIRLLAGGITDTQYF.

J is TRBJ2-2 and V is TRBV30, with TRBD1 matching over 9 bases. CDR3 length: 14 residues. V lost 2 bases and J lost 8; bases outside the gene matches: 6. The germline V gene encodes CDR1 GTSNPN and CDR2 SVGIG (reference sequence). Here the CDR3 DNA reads TGTGCCTGGAGTCCCGGGACAGGGTGGGGGGAGCTGTTTTTT. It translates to CAWSPGTGWGELFF.

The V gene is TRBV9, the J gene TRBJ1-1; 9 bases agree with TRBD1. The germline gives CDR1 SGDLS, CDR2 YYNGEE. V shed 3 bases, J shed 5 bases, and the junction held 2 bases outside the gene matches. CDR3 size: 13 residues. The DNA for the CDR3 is TGTGCCAGCAGCGGGGGACAGGGAACTGAAGCTTTCTTT. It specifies CASSGGQGTEAFF.

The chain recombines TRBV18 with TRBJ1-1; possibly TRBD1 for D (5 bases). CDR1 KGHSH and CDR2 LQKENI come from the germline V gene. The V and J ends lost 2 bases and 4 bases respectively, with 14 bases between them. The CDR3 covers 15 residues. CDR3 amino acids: CASSPTPGEGTEAFF. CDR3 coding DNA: TGTGCCAGCTCACCAACTCCGGGGGAGGGCACTGAAGCTTTCTTT.

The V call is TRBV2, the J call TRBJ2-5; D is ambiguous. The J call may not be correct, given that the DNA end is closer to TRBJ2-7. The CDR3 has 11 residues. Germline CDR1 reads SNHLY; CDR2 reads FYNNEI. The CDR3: CASSEEFEQYF. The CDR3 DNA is TGTGCCAGCAGTGAAGAGTTCGAGCAGTACTTC.

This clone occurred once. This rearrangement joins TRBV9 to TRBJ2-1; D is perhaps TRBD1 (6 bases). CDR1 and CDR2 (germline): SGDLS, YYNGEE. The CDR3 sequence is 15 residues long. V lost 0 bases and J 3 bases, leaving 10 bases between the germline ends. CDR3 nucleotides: TGTGCCAGCAGCGTAGCTTCGGGACACTACAATGAGCAGTTCTTC. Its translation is CASSVASGHYNEQFF.

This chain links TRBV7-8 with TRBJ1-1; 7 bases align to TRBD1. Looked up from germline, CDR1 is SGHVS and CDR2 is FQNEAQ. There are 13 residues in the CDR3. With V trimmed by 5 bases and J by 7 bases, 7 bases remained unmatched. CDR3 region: CASSQRQGDEAFF. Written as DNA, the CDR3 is TGTGCCAGCAGCCAAAGACAGGGTGATGAAGCTTTCTTT.

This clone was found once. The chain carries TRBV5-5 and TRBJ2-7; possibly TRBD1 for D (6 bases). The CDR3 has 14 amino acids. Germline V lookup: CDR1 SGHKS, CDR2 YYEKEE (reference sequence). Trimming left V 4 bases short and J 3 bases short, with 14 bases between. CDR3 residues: CASSRTQGYYEQYF. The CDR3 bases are TGTGCCAGCAGCAGAACTCAGGGGTACTACGAGCAGTACTTC. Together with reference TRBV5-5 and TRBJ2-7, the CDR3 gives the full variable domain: DAGVTQSPTHLIKTRGQQVTLRCSPISGHKSVSWYQQVLGQGPQFIFQYYEKEERGRGNFPDRFSARQFPNYSSELNVNALLLGDSALYLCASSRTQGYYEQYFGPGTRLTVT.

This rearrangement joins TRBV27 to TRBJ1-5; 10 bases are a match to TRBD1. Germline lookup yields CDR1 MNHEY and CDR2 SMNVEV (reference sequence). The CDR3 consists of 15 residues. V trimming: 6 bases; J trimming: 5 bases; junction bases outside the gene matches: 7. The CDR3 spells CASSPGTGAYQPQHF. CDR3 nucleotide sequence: TGTGCCAGCAGCCCCGGGACAGGGGCTTATCAGCCCCAGCATTTT.

The CDR3 region has the DNA TGCGCCAGCAGCCCGGACAGGGATCTGGCAACTAATGAAAAACTGTTTTTT. Protein product: CASSPDRDLATNEKLFF. The gene calls are TRBV4-1 and TRBJ1-4; 8 positions match TRBD1. The length of the CDR3 is 17 residues. V trimming: 4 bases; J trimming: 0 bases; junction bases outside the gene matches: 7. Germline V gives CDR1 MGHRA, CDR2 YSYEKL.

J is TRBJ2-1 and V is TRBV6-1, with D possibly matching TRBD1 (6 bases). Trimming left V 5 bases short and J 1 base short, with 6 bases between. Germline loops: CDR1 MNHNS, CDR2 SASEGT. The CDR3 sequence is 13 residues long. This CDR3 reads CASSRGSYNEQFF. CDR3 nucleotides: TGTGCCAGCAGTAGGGGGTCCTACAATGAGCAGTTCTTC.

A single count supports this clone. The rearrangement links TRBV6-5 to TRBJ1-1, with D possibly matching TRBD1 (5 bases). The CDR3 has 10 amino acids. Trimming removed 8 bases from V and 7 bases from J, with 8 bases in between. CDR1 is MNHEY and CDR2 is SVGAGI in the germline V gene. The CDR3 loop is CASQGVEAFF. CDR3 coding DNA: TGTGCCAGCCAAGGGGTTGAAGCTTTCTTT.

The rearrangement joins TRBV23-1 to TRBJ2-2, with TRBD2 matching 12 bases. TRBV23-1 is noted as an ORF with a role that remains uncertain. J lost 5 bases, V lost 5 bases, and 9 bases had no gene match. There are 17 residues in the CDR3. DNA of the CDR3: TGCGCCAGCAGTTCCCCTAGCGGGGGGGCTCTGACCGGGGAGCTGTTTTTT. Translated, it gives CASSSPSGGALTGELFF.

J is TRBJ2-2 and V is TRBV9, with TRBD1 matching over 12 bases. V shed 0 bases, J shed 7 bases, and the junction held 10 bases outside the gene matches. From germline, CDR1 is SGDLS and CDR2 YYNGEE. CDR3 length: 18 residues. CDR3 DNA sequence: TGTGCCAGCAGCGTAGCAGTTGGGGGACAGGGGGCCGGCGGGGAGCTGTTTTTT. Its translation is CASSVAVGGQGAGGELFF.

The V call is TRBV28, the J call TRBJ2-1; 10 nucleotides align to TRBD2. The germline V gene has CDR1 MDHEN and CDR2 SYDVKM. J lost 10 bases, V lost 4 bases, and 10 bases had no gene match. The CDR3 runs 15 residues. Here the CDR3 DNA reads TGTGCCAGCAGTTCCCCGCTAGCGGGAGTGGTAGAGCAGTTCTTC. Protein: CASSSPLAGVVEQFF.

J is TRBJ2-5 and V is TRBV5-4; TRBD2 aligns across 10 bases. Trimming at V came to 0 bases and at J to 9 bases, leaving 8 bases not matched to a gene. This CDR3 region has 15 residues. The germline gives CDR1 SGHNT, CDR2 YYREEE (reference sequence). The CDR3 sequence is CASSLGTSGSKSQYF. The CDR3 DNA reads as TGTGCCAGCAGCTTGGGGACTAGCGGTTCGAAGTCCCAGTACTTC. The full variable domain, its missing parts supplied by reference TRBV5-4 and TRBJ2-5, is ETGVTQSPTHLIKTRGQQVTLRCSSQSGHNTVSWYQQALGQGPQFIFQYYREEENGRGNFPPRFSGLQFPNYSSELNVNALELDDSALYLCASSLGTSGSKSQYFGPGTRLLVL.

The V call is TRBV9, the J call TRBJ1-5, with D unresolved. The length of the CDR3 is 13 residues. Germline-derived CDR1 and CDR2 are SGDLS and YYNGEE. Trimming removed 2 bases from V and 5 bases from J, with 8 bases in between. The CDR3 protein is CASSVEGYQPQHF. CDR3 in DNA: TGTGCCAGCAGCGTTGAGGGATATCAGCCCCAGCATTTT.

CDR3 in DNA: TGTGCCAGCAGCGTCAGGGAGGATGAGCAGTTCTTC. Translated: CASSVREDEQFF. The chain combines TRBV9 with TRBJ2-1, with D tentatively TRBD2 (6 bases). The CDR3 is 12 amino acids. Germline loops: CDR1 SGDLS, CDR2 YYNGEE. V gave up 2 bases and J gave up 8 bases, with 8 bases separating them.

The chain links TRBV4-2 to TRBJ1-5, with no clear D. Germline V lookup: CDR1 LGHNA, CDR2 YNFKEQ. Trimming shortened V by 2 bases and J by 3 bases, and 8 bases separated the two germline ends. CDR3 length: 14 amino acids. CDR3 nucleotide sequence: TGTGCCAGCAGCCAATGGAGTACCAATCAGCCCCAGCATTTT. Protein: CASSQWSTNQPQHF.

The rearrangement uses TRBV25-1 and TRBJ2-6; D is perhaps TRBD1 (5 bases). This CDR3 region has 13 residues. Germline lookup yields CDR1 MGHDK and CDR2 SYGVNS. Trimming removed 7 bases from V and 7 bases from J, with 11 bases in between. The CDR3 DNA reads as TGTGCCAGCACAGGGTCGAACGCCAACGTCCTGACTTTC. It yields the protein CASTGSNANVLTF.

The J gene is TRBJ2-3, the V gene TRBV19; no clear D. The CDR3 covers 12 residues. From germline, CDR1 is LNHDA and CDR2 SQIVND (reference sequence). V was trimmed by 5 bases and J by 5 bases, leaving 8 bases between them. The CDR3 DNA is TGTGCCAGTAGTCCCCACAGAGATACGCAGTATTTT. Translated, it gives CASSPHRDTQYF. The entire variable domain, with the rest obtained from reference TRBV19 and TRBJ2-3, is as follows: DGGITQSPKYLFRKEGQNVTLSCEQNLNHDAMYWYRQDPGQGLRLIYYSQIVNDFQKGDIAEGYSVSREKKESFPLTVTSAQKNPTAFYLCASSPHRDTQYFGPGTRLTVL.

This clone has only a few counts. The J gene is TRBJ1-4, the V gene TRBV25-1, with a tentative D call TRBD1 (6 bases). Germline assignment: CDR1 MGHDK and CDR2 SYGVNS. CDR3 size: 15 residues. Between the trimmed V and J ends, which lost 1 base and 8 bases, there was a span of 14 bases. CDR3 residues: CASSESGQGNEKLFF. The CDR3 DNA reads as TGTGCCAGCAGTGAATCTGGGCAGGGGAACGAAAAACTGTTTTTT.

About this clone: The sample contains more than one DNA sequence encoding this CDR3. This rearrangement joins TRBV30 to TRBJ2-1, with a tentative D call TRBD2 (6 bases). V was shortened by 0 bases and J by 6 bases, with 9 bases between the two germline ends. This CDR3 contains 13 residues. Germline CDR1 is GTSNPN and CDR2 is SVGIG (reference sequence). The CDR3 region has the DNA TGTGCCTGGAGTGTACGACTAGTCAATGAGCAGTTCTTC. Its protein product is CAWSVRLVNEQFF. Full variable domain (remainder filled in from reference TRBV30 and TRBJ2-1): SQTIHQWPATLVQPVGSPLSLECTVEGTSNPNLYWYRQAAGRGLQLLFYSVGIGQISSEVPQNLSASRPQDRQFILSSKKLLLSDSGFYLCAWSVRLVNEQFFGPGTRLTVL.

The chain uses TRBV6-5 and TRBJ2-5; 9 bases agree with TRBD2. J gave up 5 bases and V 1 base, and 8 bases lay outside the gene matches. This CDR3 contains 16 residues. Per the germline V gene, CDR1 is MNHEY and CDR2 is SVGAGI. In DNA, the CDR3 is TGTGCCAGCAGTTACTTAGGGACTAGCCCCCCTGAGACCCAGTACTTC. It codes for CASSYLGTSPPETQYF.